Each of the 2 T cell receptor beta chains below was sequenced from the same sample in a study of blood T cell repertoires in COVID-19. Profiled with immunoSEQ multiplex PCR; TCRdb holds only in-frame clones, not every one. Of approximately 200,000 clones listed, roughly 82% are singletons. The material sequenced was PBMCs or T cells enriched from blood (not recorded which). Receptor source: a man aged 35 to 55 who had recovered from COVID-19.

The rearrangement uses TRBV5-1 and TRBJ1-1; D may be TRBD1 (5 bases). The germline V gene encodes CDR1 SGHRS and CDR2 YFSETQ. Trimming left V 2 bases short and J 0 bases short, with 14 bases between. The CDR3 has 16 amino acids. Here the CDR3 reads CASSFSTGSLNTEAFF. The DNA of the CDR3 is TGCGCCAGCAGCTTTAGCACAGGAAGTTTGAACACTGAAGCTTTCTTT.

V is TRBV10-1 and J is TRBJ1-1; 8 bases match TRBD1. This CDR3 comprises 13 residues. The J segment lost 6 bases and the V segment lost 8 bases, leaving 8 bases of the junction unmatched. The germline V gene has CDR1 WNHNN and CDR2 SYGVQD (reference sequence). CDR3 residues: CASSSGQGPEAFF. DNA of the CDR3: TGCGCCAGCTCCTCCGGACAGGGCCCTGAAGCTTTCTTT.